The source of this T cell receptor (beta chain) is a study of blood T cell repertoires in COVID-19. Whole-study context: From the United States, Italy and Spain came samples of acute and convalescent COVID-19. From T cells, B-cell-depleted T cells, or PBMCs came the material, which was cDNA or gDNA.

Study processing details: For nucleated cells, counts were estimated from reference gene primer amplification. Repertoires were generated with immunoSEQ multiplex PCR, while TCRdb's copy carries only in-frame clones and drops some. Clone size and V and J calls were adopted from that table, with D and trimming inferred from the DNA. Of 380,000 or so clones detected, roughly 86% appear once; the ten largest clones hold 0.85% to 1.3%. The V and J ends lost 6 bases and 6 bases respectively, with 8 bases between them. CDR1 is MNHEY and CDR2 is SVGAGI in the germline V gene. The CDR3 is 12 residues long. The receptor was derived from a human donor with acute or convalescent COVID-19. The donor label of this sample is uncertain. The rearrangement joins TRBV6-5 to TRBJ2-2; perhaps TRBD2 as D (5 bases). The sample was peripheral blood. CDR3 region: CASRDWAGELFF. The CDR3 DNA is TGTGCCAGCAGGGACTGGGCCGGGGAGCTGTTTTTT.